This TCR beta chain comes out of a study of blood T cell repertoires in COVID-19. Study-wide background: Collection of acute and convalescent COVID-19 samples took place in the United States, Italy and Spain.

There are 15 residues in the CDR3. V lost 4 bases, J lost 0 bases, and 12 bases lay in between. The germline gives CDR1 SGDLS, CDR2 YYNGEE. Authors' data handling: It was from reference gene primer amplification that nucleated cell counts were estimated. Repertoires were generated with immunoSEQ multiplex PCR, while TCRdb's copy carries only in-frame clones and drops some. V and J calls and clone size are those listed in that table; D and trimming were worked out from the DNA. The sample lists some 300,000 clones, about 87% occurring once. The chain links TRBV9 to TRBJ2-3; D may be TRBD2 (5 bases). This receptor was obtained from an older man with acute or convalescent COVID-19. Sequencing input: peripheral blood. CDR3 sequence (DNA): TGTGCCAGCAGCCCCAGCCTAGCTAGCACAGATACGCAGTATTTT. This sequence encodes CASSPSLASTDTQYF. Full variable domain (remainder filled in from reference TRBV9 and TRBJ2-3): DSGVTQTPKHLITATGQRVTLRCSPRSGDLSVYWYQQSLDQGLQFLIQYYNGEERAKGNILERFSAQQFPDLHSELNLSSLELGDSALYFCASSPSLASTDTQYFGPGTRLTVL.